Listed below are T cell receptor beta chains from one sample, sequenced in a study of blood T cell repertoires in COVID-19. Profiling relied on immunoSEQ multiplex PCR, and the TCRdb table lists in-frame clones only, not all of them. This sample yields roughly 410,000 clones, of which 89% are seen a single time; 1.5% to 1.9% belongs to the top ten. The specimen sequenced was peripheral blood. The source is a woman aged 40 to 55 with COVID-19, enrolled during active disease. The CDR3 runs from the conserved cysteine through the conserved F or W.

J,V,CDR3
TRBJ1-1,TRBV7-2,CASSYLGQNTEAFF
TRBJ1-1,TRBV5-1,CASSPGQGTEAFF
TRBJ2-5,TRBV5-1,CASSLVQGGETQYF
TRBJ1-1,TRBV19,CASQDSTGTEAFF
TRBJ1-5,TRBV4-2,CASSLEGARVQPQHF
TRBJ2-7,TRBV7-2,CASSLNYEQYF
TRBJ2-3,TRBV24-1,CATSQSPGLALGTDTQYF
TRBJ1-2,TRBV9,CASSVMTGQGANGYTF
TRBJ1-6,TRBV5-1,CASSLEGQGNSPLHF
TRBJ1-3,TRBV30,CAWSKIRGSGNTIYF
TRBJ2-7,TRBV30,CAWSRTSGSYEQYF
TRBJ1-2,TRBV27,CASSLTPGQTYGYTF
TRBJ1-1,TRBV19,CASSRLAGEIRDTEAFF
TRBJ2-3,TRBV2,CATQRTGGLVDTQYF
TRBJ1-1,TRBV30,CAWSLGEGSNVNTEAFF
TRBJ2-7,TRBV29-1,CSVEAGPSILLSYEQYF
TRBJ1-5,TRBV2,CASSLDRGNQPQHF
TRBJ1-3,TRBV5-1,CASSTDMVSGNTIYF
TRBJ2-2,TRBV5-8,CASSLAWGQGHTGELFF
TRBJ2-7,TRBV19,CASSIHLGTGGYEQYF
TRBJ2-7,TRBV18,CASSGQGAGSEQYF
TRBJ1-2,TRBV27,CASSLSGGSGGYTF
TRBJ2-3,TRBV28,CASVPGGSTDTQYF
TRBJ2-3,TRBV27,CASSRSGTSGRRNTQYF
TRBJ1-1,TRBV15,CATSAGTYTEAFF
TRBJ2-2,TRBV27,CASSLQGRTGELFF
TRBJ1-1,TRBV19,CASSISGDGGTEAFF
TRBJ1-2,TRBV27,CASSVDRSYGYTF
TRBJ2-7,TRBV7-3,CASSLISAPDRGANEQYF
TRBJ1-5,TRBV6-2/TRBV6-3,CASSYFGQGVLSNQPQHF
TRBJ1-1,TRBV6-1,CASSEMANTEAFF
TRBJ2-7,TRBV18,CASSPPSVESYEQYF
TRBJ2-7,TRBV20-1,CSAAPNEQYF
TRBJ1-5,TRBV18,CASSPEGLSNQPQHF
TRBJ2-1,TRBV29-1,CSVEEQRLAVYNEQFF